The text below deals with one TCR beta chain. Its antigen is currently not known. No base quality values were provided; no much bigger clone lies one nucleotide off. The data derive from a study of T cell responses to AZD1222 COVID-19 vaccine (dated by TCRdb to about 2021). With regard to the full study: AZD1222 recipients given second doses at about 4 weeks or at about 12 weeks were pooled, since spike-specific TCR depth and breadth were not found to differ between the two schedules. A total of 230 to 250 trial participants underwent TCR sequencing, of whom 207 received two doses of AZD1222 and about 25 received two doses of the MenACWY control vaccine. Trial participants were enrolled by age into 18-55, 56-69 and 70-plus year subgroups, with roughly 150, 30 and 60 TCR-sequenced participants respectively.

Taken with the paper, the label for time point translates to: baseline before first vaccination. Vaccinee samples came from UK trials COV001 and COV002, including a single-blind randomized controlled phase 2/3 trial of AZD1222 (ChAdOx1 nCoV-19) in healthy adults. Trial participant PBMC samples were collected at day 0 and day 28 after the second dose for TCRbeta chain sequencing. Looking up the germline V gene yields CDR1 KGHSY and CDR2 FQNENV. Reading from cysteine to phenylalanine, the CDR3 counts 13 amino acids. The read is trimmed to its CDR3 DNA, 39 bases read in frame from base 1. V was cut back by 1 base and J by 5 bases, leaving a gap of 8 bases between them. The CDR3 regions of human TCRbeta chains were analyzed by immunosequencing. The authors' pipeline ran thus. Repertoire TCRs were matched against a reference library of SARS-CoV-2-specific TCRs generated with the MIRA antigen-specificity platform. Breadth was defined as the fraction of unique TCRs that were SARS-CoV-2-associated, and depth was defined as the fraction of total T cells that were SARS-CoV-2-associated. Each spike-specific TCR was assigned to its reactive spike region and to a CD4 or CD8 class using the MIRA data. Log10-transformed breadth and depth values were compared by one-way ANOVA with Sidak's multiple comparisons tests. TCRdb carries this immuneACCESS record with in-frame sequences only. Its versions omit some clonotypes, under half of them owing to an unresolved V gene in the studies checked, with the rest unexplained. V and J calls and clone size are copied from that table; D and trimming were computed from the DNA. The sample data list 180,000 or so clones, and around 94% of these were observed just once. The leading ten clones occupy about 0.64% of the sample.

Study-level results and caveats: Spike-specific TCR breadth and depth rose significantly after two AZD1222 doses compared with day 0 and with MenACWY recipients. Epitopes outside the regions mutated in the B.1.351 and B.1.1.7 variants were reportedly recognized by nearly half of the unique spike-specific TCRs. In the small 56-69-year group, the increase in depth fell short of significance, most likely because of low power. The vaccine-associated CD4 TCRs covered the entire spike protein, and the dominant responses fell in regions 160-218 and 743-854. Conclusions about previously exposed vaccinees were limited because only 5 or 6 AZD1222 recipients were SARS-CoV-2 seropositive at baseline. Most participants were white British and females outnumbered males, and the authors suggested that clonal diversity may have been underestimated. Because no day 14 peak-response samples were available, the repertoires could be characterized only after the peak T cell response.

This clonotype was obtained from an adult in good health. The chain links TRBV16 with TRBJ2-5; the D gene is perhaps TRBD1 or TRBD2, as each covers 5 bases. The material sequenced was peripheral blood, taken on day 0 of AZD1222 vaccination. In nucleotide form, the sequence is TGTGCCAGCAGCCAATACGGGGACGAGACCCAGTACTTC. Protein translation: CASSQYGDETQYF.